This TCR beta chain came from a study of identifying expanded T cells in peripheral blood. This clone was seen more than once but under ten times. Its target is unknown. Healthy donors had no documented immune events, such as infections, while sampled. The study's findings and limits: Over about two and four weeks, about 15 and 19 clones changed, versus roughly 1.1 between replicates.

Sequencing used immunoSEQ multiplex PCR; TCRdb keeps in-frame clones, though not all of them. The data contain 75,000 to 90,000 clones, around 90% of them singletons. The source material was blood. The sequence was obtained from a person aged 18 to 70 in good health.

CDR3 coding DNA: TGTGCCAGCTCACTGGGACAGTACCATGGCTACACCTTC. Its translation: CASSLGQYHGYTF. The chain carries TRBV18 and TRBJ1-2; 7 bases fit TRBD1. Trimming cost V 4 bases and J 6 bases; bases outside gene matches: 5. Germline V lookup: CDR1 KGHSH, CDR2 LQKENI. This CDR3 is built from 13 residues.